The 26 T cell receptor beta chains reported below all come from one sample, sequenced in a study of T cell clonality in common variable immunodeficiency. Profiling relied on immunoSEQ multiplex PCR, and the TCRdb table lists in-frame clones only, not all of them. In total the sample includes 30,000 or so clones, none of them seen once. Specimen: peripheral blood mononuclear cells. These receptors came from a person aged 18 to 69 in good health.

The sample holds many counts of this clone. The read ends 3 residues early relative to the CDR3; the germline J gene fills the gap. The genes are TRBV5-6 and TRBJ2-7; 8 bases align to TRBD1. In germline, CDR1 is SGHDT, CDR2 YYEEEE. Trimming cost V 3 bases and J 3 bases; bases outside gene matches: 5. The CDR3 has 14 amino acids. CDR3 bases read: TGTGCCAGCAGCTCCGGGACAGGAAACTACGAG. Its protein is CASSSGTGNYE. The complete CDR3 protein is CASSSGTGNYEQYF.

This clone has a count of ten or more. The junction shows a germline mismatch at one end, possibly a read error. Read sequence stops 3 residues before the CDR3 end, and the germline J gene provides the missing end. The chain uses TRBV7-2 and TRBJ2-5; 11 bases align to TRBD2. The CDR3 length is 14 residues. Germline CDR1 SGHTA, CDR2 FQGNSA. CDR3: CASRLAGGQETQYF. The DNA read from the CDR3 is TGTGCCAGCAGGTTAGCGGGGGGGCAAGAGACC.

The covered CDR3 bases are TGCGCCAGCAGCTTGGATCCGGCGCGCACAGATACC. It encodes CASSLDPARTDT. The full CDR3 protein is CASSLDPARTDTQYF. The chain carries TRBV5-1 and TRBJ2-5; D is uncertain. Read sequence stops 3 residues before the CDR3 end, and the germline J gene provides the missing end. The CDR3 is 15 residues long. Germline V CDR1 and CDR2: SGHRS, YFSETQ.

This clone was observed a few times. The read ends 3 residues shy of where the CDR3 ends; the end is completed using the germline J gene. The same CDR3 can be traced to other DNA sequences in this sample. The chain recombines TRBV20-1 with TRBJ1-5; D remains ambiguous. The CDR3 extends over 12 amino acids. CDR1 and CDR2 (germline): DFQATT, SNEGSKA (reference sequence). Partial CDR3 DNA: TGCAGCGCTGCGGAGGCAGCTCAGCCC. This encodes CSAAEAAQP. The CDR3, in full, reads CSAAEAAQPQHF.

This clone was seen repeatedly, ten times or more. The read finishes 3 residues shy of the CDR3 end, and the germline J gene is used to complete it. This sequence joins TRBV20-1 and TRBJ2-1, with 12 bases fitting TRBD1. This CDR3 is built from 13 residues. The V and J ends lost 8 bases and 7 bases, in that order; junction bases with no gene match: 6. From germline, CDR1 is DFQATT and CDR2 SNEGSKA (reference sequence). The CDR3: CSYRDRGRNEQFF. CDR3 bases read: TGCAGTTACCGGGACAGGGGGCGGAATGAG.

This clone was recorded at least ten times. Read data end 3 residues before the CDR3 end; the end is taken from the germline J gene. The genes are TRBV6-1 and TRBJ2-2; D may be TRBD1 (5 bases). The CDR3 runs 16 residues. Germline loops: CDR1 MNHNS, CDR2 SASEGT. The sequenced CDR3 bases are TGTGCCAGCAGTGAAGCTAAGACAGAGTTTAATGAAAAG. Translated, it gives CASSEAKTEFNEK. The entire CDR3 reads CASSEAKTEFNEKLFF.

This clone was detected many times. The part of the CDR3 DNA that was read is TGCGCCAGCAGCTCCGCAGGGGTCGAG. Protein product: CASSSAGVE. The full CDR3 reads CASSSAGVEQYF. This chain connects TRBV5-1 to TRBJ2-7; D possibly corresponds to TRBD1 (6 bases). The read falls 3 residues short of the CDR3 end, and the missing part is taken from the germline J gene. Trimming stripped 3 bases from V and 6 bases from J, with 10 bases between. This CDR3 is 12 amino acids long. Germline CDR1 SGHRS, CDR2 YFSETQ. Full variable domain (rest looked up from reference TRBV5-1 and TRBJ2-7): KAGVTQTPRYLIKTRGQQVTLSCSPISGHRSVSWYQQTPGQGLQFLFEYFSETQRNKGNFPGRFSGRQFSNSRSEMNVSTLELGDSALYLCASSSAGVEQYFGPGTRLTVT.

This clone was counted ten times or more. The read finishes 3 residues shy of the CDR3 end, and the germline J gene is used to complete it. The gene calls are TRBV4-2 and TRBJ2-7, with 7 bases matching TRBD2. This CDR3 has 13 residues. The germline CDR1 and CDR2 sequences are LGHNA and YNFKEQ. Germline trimming cut 3 bases from V and 5 bases from J; bases unmatched to any gene: 4. CDR3: CASSHRTSDEQYF. Incomplete CDR3 DNA: TGTGCCAGCAGCCACCGTACTAGCGACGAG.

This clone was observed at least ten times. CDR3 DNA (partial): TGCGCCAGCAGAAGAGCGGGACTAGCGGGGGGAATTGAG. This sequence encodes CASRRAGLAGGIE. The full CDR3 protein is CASRRAGLAGGIEQFF. The V gene is TRBV5-1, the J gene TRBJ2-1, with 15 bases identical to TRBD2. The read terminates 3 residues ahead of where the CDR3 ends, so the germline J gene completes it. The CDR3 has 16 residues. J was trimmed by 9 bases and V by 5 bases; bases with no gene match: 9. Germline-derived CDR1 and CDR2 are SGHRS and YFSETQ. The variable domain in full, with the rest retrieved from reference TRBV5-1 and TRBJ2-1, is KAGVTQTPRYLIKTRGQQVTLSCSPISGHRSVSWYQQTPGQGLQFLFEYFSETQRNKGNFPGRFSGRQFSNSRSEMNVSTLELGDSALYLCASRRAGLAGGIEQFFGPGTRLTVL.

This clone was recorded at least ten times. Read data end 3 residues before the CDR3 end; the end is taken from the germline J gene. The chain uses TRBV30 and TRBJ1-5; D uncertain. There are 17 residues in the CDR3. The germline V gene has CDR1 GTSNPN and CDR2 SVGIG (reference sequence). The germline V and J ends were trimmed by 0 bases and 0 bases, with 15 bases remaining between them. CDR3: CAWSVSSATDSNQPQHF. CDR3 DNA, as far as it was read: TGTGCCTGGAGTGTATCGTCCGCGACTGATAGCAATCAGCCC.

This clone was detected many times. CDR3 loop: CASSLRGTGELFF. The DNA read from the CDR3 is TGTGCCAGCAGCCTAAGGGGCACCGGGGAG. The chain carries TRBV7-2 and TRBJ2-2, with a possible D match to TRBD1 (5 bases). The read ends 3 residues shy of where the CDR3 ends; the end is completed using the germline J gene. Trimming took 5 bases from V and 4 from J, leaving 8 bases between them. This CDR3 contains 13 residues. Germline V CDR1 and CDR2: SGHTA, FQGNSA.

This clone came up a few times. The read ends 3 residues before the CDR3 terminus; that terminus is restored from the germline J gene. V usage is TRBV25-1 and J usage is TRBJ2-1; TRBD2 matches at 13 bases. The ends lost 5 bases at V and 9 bases at J; junction bases unmatched: 10. This CDR3 is built from 16 residues. CDR1 and CDR2 (germline): MGHDK, SYGVNS. The part of the CDR3 DNA that was read is TGTGCCAGCAGTTCGATCGGACTAGCGGGAGCCAGTGAG. Translation: CASSSIGLAGASE. The CDR3 reads in full as CASSSIGLAGASEQFF.

The table lists this clone with a few counts. The observed sequence ends 3 residues before the CDR3 terminus, with the missing tail filled in from the germline J gene. The chain recombines TRBV6-1 with TRBJ1-1; D unresolved. Per the germline V gene, CDR1 is MNHNS and CDR2 is SASEGT. The CDR3 loop spans 15 amino acids. CDR3 bases read: TGTGCCAGCAGTGAACTCCTAGCGGGAGGGCATGAG. This gives the protein CASSELLAGGHE. The whole CDR3 sequence is CASSELLAGGHEAFF.

This clone was detected ten times or more. The DNA ends 3 residues before the CDR3 does, and the rest of the CDR3 is filled in from the germline J gene. The rearrangement joins TRBV7-9 to TRBJ1-2, with D maybe TRBD1 (6 bases). Germline CDR1 and CDR2: SEHNR and FQNEAQ (reference sequence). V lost 2 bases, J lost 6 bases, and 13 bases lay in between. This CDR3 contains 14 residues. The covered CDR3 bases are TGTGCCAGCAGCTTATCCGACAGGCCAGATGGC. It is translated as CASSLSDRPDG. The entire CDR3 protein reads CASSLSDRPDGYTF.

This clone has a count of ten or more. The CDR3 bases that were read are TGTGCCAGCAGCCCCCCGGGGGAAGATACG. Protein sequence: CASSPPGEDT. Given in full, the CDR3 is CASSPPGEDTQYF. This chain links TRBV7-3 with TRBJ2-3; D possibly corresponds to TRBD2 (6 bases). The CDR3 end falls 3 residues outside the read, so it is completed with the germline J gene. CDR1 is SGHTA, CDR2 FQGTGA, per germline. CDR3 length: 13 residues. V gave up 5 bases and J gave up 5 bases, with 11 bases separating them.

Ten or more counts support this clone. The read gets to within 3 residues of the CDR3 end, and the germline J gene fills in the rest. The chain has TRBV29-1 and TRBJ1-2; D perhaps matches TRBD1 (6 bases). Germline V gene lookup returns CDR1 SQVTM and CDR2 ANQGSEA. V was shortened by 5 bases and J by 2 bases, with 6 bases between the two germline ends. CDR3 length: 11 residues. CDR3 bases read: TGCAGCGTTAGGGGGAACTATGGC. Amino acids: CSVRGNYG. The whole CDR3 protein reads CSVRGNYGYTF.

This clone was counted many times. Coverage ceases 3 residues before the CDR3 finishes, and the germline J gene fills in the end. The chain joins TRBV20-1 to TRBJ2-2, with TRBD2 identical over 8 bases. The CDR3 sequence is 18 residues long. The V and J ends lost 0 bases and 0 bases, in that order; junction bases with no gene match: 9. Germline V lookup: CDR1 DFQATT, CDR2 SNEGSKA (reference sequence). CDR3 loop: CSARDPLAGSANTGELFF. Incomplete CDR3 DNA: TGCAGTGCTAGAGATCCCCTAGCGGGTTCCGCGAACACCGGGGAG.

This clone was counted many times. From the germline J gene comes the end of the CDR3, since the read stops 3 residues before it. The rearrangement uses TRBV20-1 and TRBJ2-1, with D perhaps matching TRBD2 (6 bases). Germline assignment: CDR1 DFQATT and CDR2 SNEGSKA (reference sequence). The CDR3 is made up of 14 amino acids. The V gene lost 2 bases and the J gene lost 7 bases, with 15 bases spanning the gap. Partial CDR3 DNA: TGCAGTGCTAGATCGGGGACTTCTTTAAATGAG. Residues: CSARSGTSLNE. The entire CDR3 sequence reads CSARSGTSLNEQFF.

This clone came up many times. The missing CDR3 end, 3 residues past where the read stops, is filled in from the germline J gene. The V and J genes are TRBV20-1 and TRBJ2-7, with TRBD2 matching over 11 bases. Germline V CDR1 and CDR2: DFQATT, SNEGSKA (reference sequence). CDR3 length: 14 residues. V lost 6 bases and J lost 1; bases outside the gene matches: 5. The DNA read from the CDR3 is TGCAGTGCAGAGGGACTAGCGGCGTCCTACGAG. This encodes CSAEGLAASYE. In full, the CDR3 is CSAEGLAASYEQYF.

Turning to this clone: The CDR3 is cut off 3 residues early in the read; its end comes from the germline J gene. V usage is TRBV4-2 and J usage is TRBJ2-5; D perhaps matches TRBD2 (6 bases). CDR3 length: 15 amino acids. The germline CDR1 and CDR2 sequences are LGHNA and YNFKEQ. With 3 bases removed from V and 3 bases from J, the gap between germline ends came to 14 bases. This CDR3 is CASSQPAGWEETQYF. Partial CDR3 DNA: TGTGCCAGCAGCCAGCCAGCGGGTTGGGAAGAGACC.

As regards this clone: This may arise from a read error, as a much more abundant clone is one base away. The CDR3 is cut off 3 residues early in the read; its end comes from the germline J gene. Other DNA sequences of this sample code for an identical CDR3. The chain carries TRBV18 and TRBJ1-2; weak D call: TRBD1 (5 bases). Between the trimmed V and J ends, which lost 0 bases and 7 bases, there was a span of 15 bases. The CDR3 is 15 amino acids. Germline V gives CDR1 KGHSH, CDR2 LQKENI. CDR3 sequence: CASSPPSRGSIGYTF. Incomplete CDR3 DNA: TGTGCCAGCTCACCACCGTCGCGGGGCTCTATTGGC.

In its sample, this clone was seen many times. The read ends 3 residues early relative to the CDR3; the germline J gene fills the gap. The chain carries TRBV5-1 and TRBJ1-3; TRBD1 agrees at 7 bases. CDR1 and CDR2 from the germline V gene are SGHRS and YFSETQ. The CDR3 extends over 13 amino acids. The DNA read from the CDR3 is TGCGCCAGTCGGGACAGCACGGAGTCGACC. Amino acids: CASRDSTEST. The full CDR3 protein reads CASRDSTESTIYF.

This clone was observed at least ten times. The sequenced fragment ends 3 residues before the CDR3 boundary, so the rest is inferred from the germline J gene. This chain links TRBV18 with TRBJ2-7, with a tentative D call TRBD2 (6 bases). CDR3 length equals 18 residues. The germline V gene has CDR1 KGHSH and CDR2 LQKENI. Trimming cost V 0 bases and J 1 base, with 19 bases left between them. The DNA read from the CDR3 is TGTGCCAGCTCACCACCGATAACTCGTAGCGGCGATTCCTACGAG. Translation: CASSPPITRSGDSYE. The CDR3 reads in full as CASSPPITRSGDSYEQYF.

This clone was observed many times. The read comes to an end 3 residues before the CDR3 does, leaving the germline J gene to fill in the end. This rearrangement joins TRBV19 to TRBJ1-4; D call uncertain. CDR1 and CDR2 from the germline V gene are LNHDA and SQIVND (reference sequence). There are 13 residues in the CDR3. V was cut by 4 bases and J by 6 bases, with 9 bases left in between. Incomplete CDR3 DNA: TGTGCCAGTAGTAGAGGGCAGCATGAAAAA. Its protein product is CASSRGQHEK. The complete CDR3 protein is CASSRGQHEKLFF.

The sample holds a few counts of this clone. An end of the junction does not agree with germline; a read error may underlie this. From the germline J gene comes the end of the CDR3, since the read stops 3 residues before it. The same CDR3 is also encoded by other DNA sequences in this sample. The V call is TRBV18, the J call TRBJ1-2, with D unclear. Germline V gene lookup returns CDR1 KGHSH and CDR2 LQKENI. This CDR3 region has 15 residues. The DNA read from the CDR3 is TGTGCCAGCTCACCTGTACAGATGGTAGACCATGGA. This encodes CASSPVQMVDHG. The full CDR3 protein reads CASSPVQMVDHGYTF.

This clone was seen repeatedly, ten times or more. Sequencing ends 3 residues short of the CDR3 end; the germline J gene provides the rest. The chain recombines TRBV6-2 or TRBV6-3 with TRBJ1-2, with 8 bases identical to TRBD1. Germline CDR1 MNHEY, CDR2 SVGEGT. The CDR3 runs to 15 residues. The V gene end was trimmed by 2 bases and the J gene end by 5 bases; junction bases not matched to a gene: 7. CDR3 loop: CASSYGANRGYGYTF. The sequenced CDR3 bases are TGTGCCAGCAGTTACGGGGCGAACAGGGGGTATGGC.